This T cell receptor (beta chain) was recovered during a study of blood T cell repertoires in COVID-19 (dated by TCRdb to 2019 to 2021). In the study overall: Samples covering the acute and convalescent phases of COVID-19 were provided by collaborators in the United States, Italy and Spain. The prospective study material was composed of cDNA or gDNA derived from T cells, B-cell-depleted T cells, or PBMCs. Subjects who had been exposed to COVID-19, were actively infected with it, or had recovered from it provided the deeply sampled blood TCRbeta repertoires that made up the dataset. A freely available public database, intended as a resource for researchers studying the immune response to SARS-CoV-2, is where the repertoires were released. Samples were obtained from the ongoing ImmuneRACE study (first 160 participants) and from 1,000 to 1,500 subjects provided by 6 global collaborators. A de-identified subject ID, COVID-19 status, age in years and sex were almost always included in the sample metadata. HLA class I and class II types, where available, came from metadata supplied by the sample provider rather than from assay-based typing. Broad study findings and their caveats: The amount of clinical and demographic metadata varied by source and participant and was provided uncurated.

As concerns this clone: Which antigen it targets is not known. No clone much larger than this one lies a single base away; base qualities are absent.

At the junction V is shortened by 1 base and J by 7 bases, with 11 bases in between. There are 14 amino acids in the CDR3, from cysteine to phenylalanine inclusive. Solely the CDR3 DNA is kept, with 42 bases framed from the first base. Based on the germline V gene, the CDR1 and CDR2 sequences are MDHEN and SYDVKM. TCRbeta CDR3 regions were amplified from genomic DNA by means of the immunoSEQ Assay, a bias-controlled multiplex PCR. In the paper's pipeline: Within the assay, amplification of reference gene primers was used to estimate how many nucleated cells each sample contained. To quantify the absolute abundance of each unique TCRbeta CDR3 rearrangement, sequence reads were collapsed and filtered. For each sample, productive Simpson clonality was calculated by taking the square root of Simpson's diversity index across productive rearrangements. The source is immuneACCESS, and TCRdb retained only in-frame sequences with V and J called. Part of the clones is not carried over; for the studies checked, unresolved V genes explain less than half of this, and the remainder is unexplained. V, J and clone size were drawn from that table, and D and trimming were deduced from the DNA. The sample includes over 110,000 clones, with 84% observed a single time. The ten largest account for 5% to 6% of the sample.

Enrolling through a virtual design, the prospective study's participants ranged in age from roughly 18 to 89 years and lived across 24 United States geographic areas. Cohort assignment in the prospective study relied on participant-reported clinical history from a screening survey and a study questionnaire. In the prospective study, whole blood, serum and a nasopharyngeal or oropharyngeal swab were collected from each participant by mobile phlebotomists. Participants in the prospective study had the option to provide additional blood draws and questionnaires over a roughly two-month period. Prospective study blood samples were shipped either frozen or at room temperature before DNA extraction.

The clonotype was recovered from a middle-aged man with acute COVID-19. The sample comprised PBMCs or T cells enriched from blood (not recorded which). The V and J genes are TRBV28 and TRBJ1-5, and perhaps TRBD1 as D gene, on 5 matching bases. The CDR3 amino acid sequence is: CASSLFSGRQPQHF. The DNA is as follows: TGTGCCAGCAGTTTATTTTCAGGGCGACAGCCCCAGCATTTT.